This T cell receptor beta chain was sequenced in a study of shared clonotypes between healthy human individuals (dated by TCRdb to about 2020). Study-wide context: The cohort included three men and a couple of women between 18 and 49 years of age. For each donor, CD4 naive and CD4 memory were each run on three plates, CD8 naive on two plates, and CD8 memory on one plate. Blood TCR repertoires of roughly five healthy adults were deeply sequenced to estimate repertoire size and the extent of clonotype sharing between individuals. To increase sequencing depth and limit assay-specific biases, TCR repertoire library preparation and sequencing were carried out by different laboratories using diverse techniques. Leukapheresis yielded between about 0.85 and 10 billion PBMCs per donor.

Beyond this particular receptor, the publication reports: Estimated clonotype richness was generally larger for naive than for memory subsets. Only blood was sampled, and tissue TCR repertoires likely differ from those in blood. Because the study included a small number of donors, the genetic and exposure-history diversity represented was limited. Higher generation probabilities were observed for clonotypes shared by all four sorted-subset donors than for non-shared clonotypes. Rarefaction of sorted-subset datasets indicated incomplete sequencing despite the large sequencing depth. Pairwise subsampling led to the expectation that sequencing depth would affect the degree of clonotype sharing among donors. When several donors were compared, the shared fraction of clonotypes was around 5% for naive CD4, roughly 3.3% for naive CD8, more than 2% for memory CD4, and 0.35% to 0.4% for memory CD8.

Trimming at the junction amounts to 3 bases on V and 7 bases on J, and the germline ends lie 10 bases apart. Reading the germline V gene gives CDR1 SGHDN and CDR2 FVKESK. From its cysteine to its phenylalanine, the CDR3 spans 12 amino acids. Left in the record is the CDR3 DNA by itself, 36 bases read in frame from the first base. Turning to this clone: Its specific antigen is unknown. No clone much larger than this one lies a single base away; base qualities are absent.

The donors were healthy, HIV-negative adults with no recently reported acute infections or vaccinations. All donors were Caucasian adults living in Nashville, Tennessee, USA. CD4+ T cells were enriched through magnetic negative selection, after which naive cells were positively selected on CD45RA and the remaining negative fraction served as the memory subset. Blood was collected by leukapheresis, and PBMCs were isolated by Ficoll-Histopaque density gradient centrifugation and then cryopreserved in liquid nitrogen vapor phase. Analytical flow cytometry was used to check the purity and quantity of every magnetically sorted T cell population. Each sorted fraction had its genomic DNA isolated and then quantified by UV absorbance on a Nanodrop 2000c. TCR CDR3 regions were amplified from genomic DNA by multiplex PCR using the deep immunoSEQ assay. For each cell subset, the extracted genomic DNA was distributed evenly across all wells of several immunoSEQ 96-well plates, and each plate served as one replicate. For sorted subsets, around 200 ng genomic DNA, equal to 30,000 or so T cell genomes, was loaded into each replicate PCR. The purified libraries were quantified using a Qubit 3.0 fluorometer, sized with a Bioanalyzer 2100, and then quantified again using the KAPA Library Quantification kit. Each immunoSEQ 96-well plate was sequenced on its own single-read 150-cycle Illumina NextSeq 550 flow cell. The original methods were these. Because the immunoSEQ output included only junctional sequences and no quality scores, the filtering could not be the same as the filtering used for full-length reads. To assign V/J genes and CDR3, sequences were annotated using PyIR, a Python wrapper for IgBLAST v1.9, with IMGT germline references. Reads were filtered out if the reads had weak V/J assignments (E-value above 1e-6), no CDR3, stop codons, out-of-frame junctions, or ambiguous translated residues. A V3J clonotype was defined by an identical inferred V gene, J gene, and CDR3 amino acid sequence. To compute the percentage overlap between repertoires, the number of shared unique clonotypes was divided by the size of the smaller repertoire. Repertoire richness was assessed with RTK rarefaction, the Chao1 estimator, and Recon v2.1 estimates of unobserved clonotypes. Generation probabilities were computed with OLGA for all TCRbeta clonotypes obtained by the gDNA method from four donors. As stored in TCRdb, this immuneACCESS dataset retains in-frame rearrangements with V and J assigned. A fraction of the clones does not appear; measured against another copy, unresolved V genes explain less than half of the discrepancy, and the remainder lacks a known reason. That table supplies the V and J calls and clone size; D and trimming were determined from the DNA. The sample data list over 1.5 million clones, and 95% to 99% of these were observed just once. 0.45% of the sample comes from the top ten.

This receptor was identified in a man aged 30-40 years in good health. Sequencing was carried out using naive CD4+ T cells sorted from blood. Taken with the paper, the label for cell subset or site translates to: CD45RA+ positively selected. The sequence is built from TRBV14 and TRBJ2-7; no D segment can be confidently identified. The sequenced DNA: TGTGCCAGCAGCCATGACTTCTGGGAGCAGTACTTC. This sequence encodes CASSHDFWEQYF. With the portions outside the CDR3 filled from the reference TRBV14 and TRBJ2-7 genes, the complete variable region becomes EAGVTQFPSHSVIEKGQTVTLRCDPISGHDNLYWYRRVMGKEIKFLLHFVKESKQDESGMPNNRFLAERTGGTYSTLKVQPAELEDSGVYFCASSHDFWEQYFGPGTRLTVT.